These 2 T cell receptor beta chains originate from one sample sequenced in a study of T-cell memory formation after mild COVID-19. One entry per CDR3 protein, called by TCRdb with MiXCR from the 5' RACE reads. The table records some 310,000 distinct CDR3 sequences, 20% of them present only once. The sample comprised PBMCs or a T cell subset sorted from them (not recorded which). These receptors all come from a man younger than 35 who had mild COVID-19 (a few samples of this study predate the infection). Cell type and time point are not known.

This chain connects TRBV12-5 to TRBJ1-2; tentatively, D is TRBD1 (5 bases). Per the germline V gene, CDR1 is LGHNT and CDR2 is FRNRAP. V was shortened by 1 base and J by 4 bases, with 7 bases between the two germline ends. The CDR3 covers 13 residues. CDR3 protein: CASGLGGGYGYTF. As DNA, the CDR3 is TGTGCTAGTGGTTTGGGGGGGGGCTATGGCTACACCTTC. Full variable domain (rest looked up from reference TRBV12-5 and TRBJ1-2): DARVTQTPRHKVTEMGQEVTMRCQPILGHNTVFWYRQTMMQGLELLAYFRNRAPLDDSGMPKDRFSAEMPDATLATLKIQPSEPRDSAVYFCASGLGGGYGYTFGSGTRLTVV.

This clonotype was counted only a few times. Here the CDR3 reads CASSSGTAGSPLHF. The DNA of the CDR3 is TGTGCCAGCAGCTCCGGGACAGCAGGTTCACCCCTCCACTTT. V is TRBV7-2 and J is TRBJ1-6; 7 bases line up with TRBD1. The V and J ends lost 4 bases and 9 bases, in that order; junction bases with no gene match: 6. From germline, CDR1 is SGHTA and CDR2 FQGNSA. The CDR3 length is 14 residues.